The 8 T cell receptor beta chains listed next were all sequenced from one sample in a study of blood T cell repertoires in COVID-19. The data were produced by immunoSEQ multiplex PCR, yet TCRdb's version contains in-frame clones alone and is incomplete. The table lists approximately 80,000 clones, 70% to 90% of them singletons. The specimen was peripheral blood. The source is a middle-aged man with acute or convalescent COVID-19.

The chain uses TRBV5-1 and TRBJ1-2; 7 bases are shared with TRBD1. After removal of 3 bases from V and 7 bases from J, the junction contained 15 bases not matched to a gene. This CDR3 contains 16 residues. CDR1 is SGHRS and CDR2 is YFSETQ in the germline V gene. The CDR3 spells CASSSQKNDRASGYTF. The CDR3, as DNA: TGCGCCAGCAGCTCCCAAAAAAACGACAGGGCTAGTGGCTACACCTTC.

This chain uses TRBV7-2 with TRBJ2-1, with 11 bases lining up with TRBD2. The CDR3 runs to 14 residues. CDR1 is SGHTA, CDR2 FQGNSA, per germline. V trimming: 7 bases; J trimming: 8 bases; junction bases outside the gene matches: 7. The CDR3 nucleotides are TGTGCCAGCACCCTTAGCGGGGGGGCACATGAGCAGTTCTTC. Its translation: CASTLSGGAHEQFF.

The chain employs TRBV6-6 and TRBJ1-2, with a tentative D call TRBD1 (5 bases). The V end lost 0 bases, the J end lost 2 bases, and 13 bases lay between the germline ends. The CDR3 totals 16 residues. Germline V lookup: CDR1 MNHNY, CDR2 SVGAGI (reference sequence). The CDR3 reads CASSYSNGQGNYGYTF. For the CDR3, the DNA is TGTGCCAGCAGTTACTCGAATGGGCAGGGCAACTATGGCTACACCTTC.

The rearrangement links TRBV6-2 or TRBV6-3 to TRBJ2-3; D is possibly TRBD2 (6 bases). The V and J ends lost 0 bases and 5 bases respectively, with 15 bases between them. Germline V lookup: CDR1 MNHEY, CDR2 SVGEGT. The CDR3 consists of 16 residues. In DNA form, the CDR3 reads TGTGCCAGCAGTTACTCGATGGCGGGAAGTGGAGATACGCAGTATTTT. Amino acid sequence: CASSYSMAGSGDTQYF.

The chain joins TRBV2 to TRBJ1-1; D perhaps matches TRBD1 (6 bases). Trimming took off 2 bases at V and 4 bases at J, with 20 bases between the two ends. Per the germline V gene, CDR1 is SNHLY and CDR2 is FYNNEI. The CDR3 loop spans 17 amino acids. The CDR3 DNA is TGTGCCAGCAGTGAACGCGCCAGGGGAATGTTTGGCACTGAAGCTTTCTTT. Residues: CASSERARGMFGTEAFF.

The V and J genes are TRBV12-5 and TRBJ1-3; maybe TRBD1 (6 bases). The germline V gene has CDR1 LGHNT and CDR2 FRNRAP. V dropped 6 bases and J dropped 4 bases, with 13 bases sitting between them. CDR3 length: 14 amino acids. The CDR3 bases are TGTGCTAGTGGAACAGGGATGGGAGGAAACACCATATATTTT. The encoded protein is CASGTGMGGNTIYF.

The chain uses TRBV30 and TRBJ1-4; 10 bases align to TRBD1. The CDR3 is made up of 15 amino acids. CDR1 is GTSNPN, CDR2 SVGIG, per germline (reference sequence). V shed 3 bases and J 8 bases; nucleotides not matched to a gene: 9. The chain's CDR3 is CAWSVKTGGAEKLFF. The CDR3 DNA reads TGTGCCTGGAGCGTTAAGACAGGGGGCGCCGAAAAACTGTTTTTT.

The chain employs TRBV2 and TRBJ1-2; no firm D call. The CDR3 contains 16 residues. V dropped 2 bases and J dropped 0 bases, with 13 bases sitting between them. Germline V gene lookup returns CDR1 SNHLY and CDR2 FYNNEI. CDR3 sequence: CASSEKLTPPNYGYTF. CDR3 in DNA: TGTGCCAGCAGTGAAAAGTTGACACCTCCTAACTATGGCTACACCTTC. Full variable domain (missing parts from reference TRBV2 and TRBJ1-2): EPEVTQTPSHQVTQMGQEVILRCVPISNHLYFYWYRQILGQKVEFLVSFYNNEISEKSEIFDDQFSVERPDGSNFTLKIRSTKLEDSAMYFCASSEKLTPPNYGYTFGSGTRLTVV.